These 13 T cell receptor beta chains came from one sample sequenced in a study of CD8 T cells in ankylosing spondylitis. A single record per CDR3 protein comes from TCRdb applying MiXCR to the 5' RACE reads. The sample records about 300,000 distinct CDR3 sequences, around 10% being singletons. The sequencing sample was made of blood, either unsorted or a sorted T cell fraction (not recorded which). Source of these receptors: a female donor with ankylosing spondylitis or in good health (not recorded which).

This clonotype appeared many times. In DNA, the CDR3 is TGCGCCAGCAGCCAAGGGAATGGACAGGGGGCTGACACCATATATTTT. Protein sequence: CASSQGNGQGADTIYF. This chain uses TRBV4-3 with TRBJ1-3, with 11 bases fitting TRBD1. V lost 1 base, J lost 8 bases, and 7 bases stayed unmatched. CDR1 and CDR2 (germline): LGHNA, YSLEER. CDR3 length: 16 amino acids.

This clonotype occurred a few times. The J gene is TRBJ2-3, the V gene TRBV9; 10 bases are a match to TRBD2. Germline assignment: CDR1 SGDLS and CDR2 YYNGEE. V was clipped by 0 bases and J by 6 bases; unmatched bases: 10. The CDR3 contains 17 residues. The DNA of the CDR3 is TGTGCCAGCAGCGTAGCTGGGGCTAGCGGGGGACGGGATACGCAGTATTTT. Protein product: CASSVAGASGGRDTQYF. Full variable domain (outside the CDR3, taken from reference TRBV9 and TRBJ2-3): DSGVTQTPKHLITATGQRVTLRCSPRSGDLSVYWYQQSLDQGLQFLIQYYNGEERAKGNILERFSAQQFPDLHSELNLSSLELGDSALYFCASSVAGASGGRDTQYFGPGTRLTVL.

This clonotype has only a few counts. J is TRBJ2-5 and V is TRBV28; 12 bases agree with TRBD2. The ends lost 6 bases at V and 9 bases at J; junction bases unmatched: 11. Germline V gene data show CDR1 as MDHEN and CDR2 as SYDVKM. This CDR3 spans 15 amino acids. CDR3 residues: CASSTTSGGPNSQYF. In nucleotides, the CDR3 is TGTGCCAGCAGCACGACTAGCGGGGGACCCAACTCCCAGTACTTC. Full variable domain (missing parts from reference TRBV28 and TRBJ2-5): DVKVTQSSRYLVKRTGEKVFLECVQDMDHENMFWYRQDPGLGLRLIYFSYDVKMKEKGDIPEGYSVSREKKERFSLILESASTNQTSMYLCASSTTSGGPNSQYFGPGTRLLVL.

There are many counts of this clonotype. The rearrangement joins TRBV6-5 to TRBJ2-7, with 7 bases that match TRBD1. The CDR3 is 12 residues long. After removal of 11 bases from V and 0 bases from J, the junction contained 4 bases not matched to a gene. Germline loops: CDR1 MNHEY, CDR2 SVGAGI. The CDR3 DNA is TGTGCCTCTGGGACAGTCTCCTACGAGCAGTACTTC. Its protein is CASGTVSYEQYF.

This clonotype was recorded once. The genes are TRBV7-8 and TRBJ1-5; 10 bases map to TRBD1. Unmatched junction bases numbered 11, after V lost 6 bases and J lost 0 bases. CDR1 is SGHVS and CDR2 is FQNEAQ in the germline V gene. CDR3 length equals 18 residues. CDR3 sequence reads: CASSHETDRGFSNQPQHF. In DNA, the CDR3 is TGTGCCAGCAGTCACGAAACGGACAGGGGGTTTAGCAATCAGCCCCAGCATTTT.

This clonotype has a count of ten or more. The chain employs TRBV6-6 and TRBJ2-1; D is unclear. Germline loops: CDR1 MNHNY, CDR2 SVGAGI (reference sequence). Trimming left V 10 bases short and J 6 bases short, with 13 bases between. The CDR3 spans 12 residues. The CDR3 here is CATRKTGNEQFF. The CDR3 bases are TGTGCCACACGGAAAACTGGCAATGAGCAGTTCTTC.

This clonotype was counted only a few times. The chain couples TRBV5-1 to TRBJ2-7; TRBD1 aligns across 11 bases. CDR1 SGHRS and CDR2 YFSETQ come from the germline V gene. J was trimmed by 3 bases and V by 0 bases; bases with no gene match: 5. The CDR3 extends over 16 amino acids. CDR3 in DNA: TGCGCCAGCAGCTTGGAGTGGGGACAGGGGGGCTACGAGCAGTACTTC. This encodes CASSLEWGQGGYEQYF.

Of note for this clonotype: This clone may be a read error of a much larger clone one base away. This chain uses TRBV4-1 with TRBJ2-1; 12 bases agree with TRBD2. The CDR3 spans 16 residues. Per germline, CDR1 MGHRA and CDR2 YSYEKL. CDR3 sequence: CASSQELAGGYNEQIF. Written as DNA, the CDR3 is TGCGCCAGCAGCCAAGAACTAGCGGGAGGCTACAATGAGCAGATCTTC.

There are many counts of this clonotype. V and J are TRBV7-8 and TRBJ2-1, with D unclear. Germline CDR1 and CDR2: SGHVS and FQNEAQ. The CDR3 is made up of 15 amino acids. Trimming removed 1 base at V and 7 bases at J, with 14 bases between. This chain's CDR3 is CASSLGSSLANEQFF. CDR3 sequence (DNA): TGTGCCAGCAGCTTAGGATCCAGTCTTGCGAATGAGCAGTTCTTC.

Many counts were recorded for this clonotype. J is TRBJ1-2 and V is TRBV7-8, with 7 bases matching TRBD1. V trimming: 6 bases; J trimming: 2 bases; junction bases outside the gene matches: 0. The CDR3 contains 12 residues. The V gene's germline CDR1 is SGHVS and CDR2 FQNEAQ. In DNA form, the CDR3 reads TGTGCCAGCAGGGGACAGAACTATGGCTACACCTTC. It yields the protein CASRGQNYGYTF. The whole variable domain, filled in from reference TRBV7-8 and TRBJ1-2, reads GAGVSQSPRYKVAKRGQDVALRCDPISGHVSLFWYQQALGQGPEFLTYFQNEAQLDKSGLPSDRFFAERPEGSVSTLKIQRTQQEDSAVYLCASRGQNYGYTFGSGTRLTVV.

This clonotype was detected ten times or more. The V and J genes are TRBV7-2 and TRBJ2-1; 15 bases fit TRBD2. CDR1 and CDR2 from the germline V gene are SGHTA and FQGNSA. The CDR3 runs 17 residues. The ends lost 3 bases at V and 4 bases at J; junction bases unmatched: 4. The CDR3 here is CASSLGLAGGPYNEQFF. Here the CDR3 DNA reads TGTGCCAGCAGCTTGGGACTAGCGGGAGGTCCTTACAATGAGCAGTTCTTC. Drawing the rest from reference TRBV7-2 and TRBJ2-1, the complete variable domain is GAGVSQSPSNKVTEKGKDVELRCDPISGHTALYWYRQSLGQGLEFLIYFQGNSAPDKSGLPSDRFSAERTGGSVSTLTIQRTQQEDSAVYLCASSLGLAGGPYNEQFFGPGTRLTVL.

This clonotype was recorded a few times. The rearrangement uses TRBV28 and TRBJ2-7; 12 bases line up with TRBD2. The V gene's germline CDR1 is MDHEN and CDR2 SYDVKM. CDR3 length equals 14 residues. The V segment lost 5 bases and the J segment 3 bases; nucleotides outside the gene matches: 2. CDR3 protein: CASSVGLAGYEQYF. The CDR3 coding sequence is TGTGCCAGCAGTGTGGGACTAGCGGGCTACGAGCAGTACTTC.

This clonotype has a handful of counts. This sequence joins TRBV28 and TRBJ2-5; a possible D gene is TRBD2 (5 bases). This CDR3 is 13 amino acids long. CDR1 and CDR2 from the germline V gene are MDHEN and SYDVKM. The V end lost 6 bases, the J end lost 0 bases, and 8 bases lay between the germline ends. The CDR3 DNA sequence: TGTGCCAGCAGACGAGGGTACCAAGAGACCCAGTACTTC. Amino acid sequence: CASRRGYQETQYF. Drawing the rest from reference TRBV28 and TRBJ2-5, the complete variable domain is DVKVTQSSRYLVKRTGEKVFLECVQDMDHENMFWYRQDPGLGLRLIYFSYDVKMKEKGDIPEGYSVSREKKERFSLILESASTNQTSMYLCASRRGYQETQYFGPGTRLLVL.